This T cell receptor (beta chain) was obtained from a study of OX40 agonist ivuxolimab in advanced cancers. For the study at large: Patients got intravenous ivuxolimab at 0.01 to 10 mg/kg every 2 weeks.

Details on this clone: The antigen remains unidentified.

Trimming stripped 5 bases from V and 0 bases from J, with 8 bases between. CDR3 length: 15 amino acids. Germline values: CDR1 MNHEY, CDR2 SVGAGI. Notes on the study in general: CD4+ and CD8+ T cells in blood underwent clonal expansion by week 6 at 0.1 to 3.0 mg/kg. The antigen specificity of the peripheral T cells (those that were expanded) was not determined.

The protocol was immunoSEQ multiplex PCR, while the TCRdb copy is restricted to in-frame clones and leaves out a portion. The sample has 50,000 to 65,000 clones, roughly 80% seen once. This material consisted of CD4+ or CD8+ T cells sorted from blood, taken in a trial of the OX40 agonist ivuxolimab. V is TRBV6-5 and J is TRBJ2-6; unclear D gene. This TCR was sampled from an adult with an advanced solid tumor such as melanoma, head and neck, liver or kidney cancer. The CDR3 DNA sequence: TGTGCCAGCAGTAGATTGATCTCTGGGGCCAACGTCCTGACTTTC. Amino acid sequence: CASSRLISGANVLTF.